Following are 19 T cell receptor beta chains from one sample sequenced in a study of T cell responses to AZD1222 COVID-19 vaccine (dated by TCRdb to the early 2020s). This sample's time point label indicates: baseline before first vaccination. Preparation of the library involved the immunoSEQ multiplex PCR assay. In TCRdb, the immuneACCESS table is reduced to in-frame sequences with V and J assigned. These tables do not hold every clone; where another copy was compared, an unresolved V gene accounts for under half, and the others remain unexplained. The sample yields 60,000 to 70,000 clones; around 86% were counted once. The ten largest make up around 19% of the sample. This specimen consisted of peripheral blood, obtained on day 0 of AZD1222 vaccination. The receptors were gathered from an adult in good health.

J is TRBJ2-1 and V is TRBV5-1, with TRBD1 matching over 7 bases. CDR1 and CDR2 (germline): SGHRS, YFSETQ. CDR3 length: 16 residues. V lost 4 bases, J lost 0 bases, and 7 bases stayed unmatched. The CDR3 loop is CASSRGTASSYNEQFF. In DNA, the CDR3 is TGCGCCAGCAGCCGAGGGACAGCTAGCTCCTACAATGAGCAGTTCTTC.

The chain recombines TRBV5-6 with TRBJ1-2, with 8 nucleotides matching TRBD1. CDR1 is SGHDT and CDR2 is YYEEEE in the germline V gene. The CDR3 runs 15 residues. The ends lost 0 bases at V and 7 bases at J; junction bases unmatched: 8. CDR3 coding DNA: TGTGCCAGCAGCTTGGAAGCAGGGGGCTTCGGTGGCTACACCTTC. Amino acids: CASSLEAGGFGGYTF.

V and J are TRBV5-4 and TRBJ1-1, with TRBD1 identical over 9 bases. With V trimmed by 4 bases and J by 10 bases, 8 bases remained unmatched. Per germline, CDR1 SGHNT and CDR2 YYREEE (reference sequence). This CDR3 comprises 13 residues. CDR3 nucleotides: TGTGCCAGCAGCACAATAGACAGGGGGGGAGCTTTCTTT. It codes for CASSTIDRGGAFF. The full variable domain, completed using reference TRBV5-4 and TRBJ1-1, is ETGVTQSPTHLIKTRGQQVTLRCSSQSGHNTVSWYQQALGQGPQFIFQYYREEENGRGNFPPRFSGLQFPNYSSELNVNALELDDSALYLCASSTIDRGGAFFGQGTRLTVV.

CDR3 sequence reads: CASSIEGLINEKLFF. In nucleotides, the CDR3 is TGTGCCAGTAGTATTGAGGGACTGATCAATGAAAAACTGTTTTTT. This chain uses TRBV19 with TRBJ1-4, with D possibly being TRBD1 (5 bases). V gave up 3 bases and J gave up 5 bases, with 13 bases separating them. The germline V gene has CDR1 LNHDA and CDR2 SQIVND (reference sequence). The CDR3 loop spans 15 amino acids.

The CDR3 region is CASSLNRGPGNQPQHF. DNA for the CDR3: TGTGCCAGCAGCTTAAACAGGGGGCCTGGCAATCAGCCCCAGCATTTT. The chain links TRBV7-9 to TRBJ1-5, with 9 nucleotides matching TRBD1. This CDR3 is 16 amino acids long. Germline CDR1 and CDR2: SEHNR and FQNEAQ (reference sequence). Trimming at V came to 2 bases and at J to 2 bases, leaving 4 bases not matched to a gene.

The chain combines TRBV12-5 with TRBJ2-3; D is uncertain. The length of the CDR3 is 15 residues. Germline assignment: CDR1 LGHNT and CDR2 FRNRAP. V lost 1 base and J lost 2, with 10 bases in between. DNA for the CDR3: TGTGCTAGTGGTTTGGGAGAGGCCTACACAGATACGCAGTATTTT. This codes for CASGLGEAYTDTQYF. Together with reference TRBV12-5 and TRBJ2-3, the CDR3 gives the full variable domain: DARVTQTPRHKVTEMGQEVTMRCQPILGHNTVFWYRQTMMQGLELLAYFRNRAPLDDSGMPKDRFSAEMPDATLATLKIQPSEPRDSAVYFCASGLGEAYTDTQYFGPGTRLTVL.

The V and J genes are TRBV5-4 and TRBJ2-1; the D gene could be TRBD1 or TRBD2 (5 bases each). Germline V gives CDR1 SGHNT, CDR2 YYREEE (reference sequence). V lost 4 bases, J lost 7 bases, and 15 bases lay in between. The CDR3 length is 14 residues. Written as DNA, the CDR3 is TGTGCCAGCAGCCGGGGCCAGGATGGTAATGAGCAGTTCTTC. It is translated as CASSRGQDGNEQFF.

The J gene is TRBJ1-2, the V gene TRBV9, with D possibly matching TRBD1 (6 bases). V lost 2 bases, J lost 5 bases, and 16 bases lay in between. The germline gives CDR1 SGDLS, CDR2 YYNGEE. CDR3 size: 15 residues. The DNA of the CDR3 is TGTGCCAGCAGCGTGGGGGGGGCTGCTGGTTATGGCTACACCTTC. Protein product: CASSVGGAAGYGYTF.

The chain joins TRBV5-4 to TRBJ1-1; D might be TRBD1 (5 bases). The V end lost 5 bases, the J end lost 7 bases, and 15 bases lay between the germline ends. This CDR3 contains 13 residues. Per germline, CDR1 SGHNT and CDR2 YYREEE (reference sequence). The CDR3 nucleotides read TGTGCCAGCAGTGGCCGGGACTCAAGTGAAGCTTTCTTT. Translating gives CASSGRDSSEAFF.

This clone occurred a few times. This chain links TRBV3-1 (or the pseudogene TRBV3-2) with TRBJ1-5; D uncertain. The ends were cut back, 4 bases at V and 0 bases at J, with 10 bases in the middle. Germline V CDR1 and CDR2: LGHDT, YNNKEL (reference sequence). The CDR3 sequence is 15 residues long. As DNA, the CDR3 is TGTGCCAGCAGCCCGACACGCAATAGCAATCAGCCCCAGCATTTT. Amino acid sequence: CASSPTRNSNQPQHF.

For the CDR3, the DNA is TGTGCCAGCAGTCCGCCTTCCGTACGCCTCTATGGCTACACCTTC. It is translated as CASSPPSVRLYGYTF. The rearrangement links TRBV28 to TRBJ1-2; D is unresolved. The CDR3 extends over 15 amino acids. From germline, CDR1 is MDHEN and CDR2 SYDVKM. The germline V and J ends were trimmed by 5 bases and 4 bases, with 17 bases remaining between them.

The CDR3 DNA reads as TGTGCCAGCAGCTTCAGGACTAGCGGGGGCCTGAACACCGGGGAGCTGTTTTTT. It translates to CASSFRTSGGLNTGELFF. The chain combines TRBV12-1 with TRBJ2-2; TRBD2 was called by the table and not checked on the DNA. TRBV12-1 is a recognized pseudogene. The CDR3 extends over 18 amino acids.

The rearrangement links TRBV5-6 to TRBJ2-7; TRBD2 agrees at 11 bases. Trimming removed 4 bases from V and 4 bases from J; junction bases left unmatched: 16. CDR3 length: 18 residues. Germline values: CDR1 SGHDT, CDR2 YYEEEE. CDR3 nucleotide sequence: TGTGCCAGCAGCCCGAAACTAGCGGGGGTTTCTCAAAGGTACGAGCAGTACTTC. Translation: CASSPKLAGVSQRYEQYF.

The chain links TRBV4-1 to TRBJ2-2, with 11 bases matching TRBD2. The CDR3 is made up of 18 amino acids. CDR1 and CDR2 (germline): MGHRA, YSYEKL. With V trimmed by 4 bases and J by 2 bases, 9 bases remained unmatched. The CDR3 DNA reads as TGCGCCAGCAGCCGTCGGCTAGCGGGGGGCCTTAACACCGGGGAGCTGTTTTTT. Protein: CASSRRLAGGLNTGELFF.

The CDR3 nucleotides are TGTGCCAGCAGCTTGGCAGCGGGGGGGGGAGATGAGCAGTTCTTC. This gives the protein CASSLAAGGGDEQFF. This chain connects TRBV7-2 to TRBJ2-1; 10 bases line up with TRBD2. Germline trimming cut 3 bases from V and 8 bases from J; bases unmatched to any gene: 7. The CDR3 runs 15 residues. Per germline, CDR1 SGHTA and CDR2 FQGNSA.

CDR3 sequence (DNA): TGTGCCAGCAGCGCGGGACAGGGGAACACCGGGGAGCTGTTTTTT. Translating gives CASSAGQGNTGELFF. The chain joins TRBV5-6 to TRBJ2-2; 9 nucleotides align to TRBD1. The CDR3 has 15 amino acids. J gave up 1 base and V 4 bases, and 2 bases lay outside the gene matches. Germline V gene lookup returns CDR1 SGHDT and CDR2 YYEEEE.

This chain links TRBV21-1 with TRBJ2-1; TRBD2, the table's D call, lacks a check against the DNA. TRBV21-1 is reported as a pseudogene. CDR3 length: 11 residues. The CDR3 DNA is TGTGCCAGCGAAAATATTAGTGAGCAGTTCTTC. Its translation: CASENISEQFF.

V usage is TRBV27 and J usage is TRBJ1-5; perhaps TRBD1 as D (6 bases). The CDR3 is 16 amino acids. Germline V gives CDR1 MNHEY, CDR2 SMNVEV (reference sequence). V lost 6 bases, J lost 5 bases, and 20 bases lay in between. The CDR3 bases are TGTGCCAGCAGGCGAACCCCGGGGGCTAGGGATCAGCCCCAGCATTTT. It specifies CASRRTPGARDQPQHF.

The chain couples TRBV6-5 to TRBJ1-6, with TRBD1 as a possible D gene (5 bases). This CDR3 is 15 amino acids long. CDR1 and CDR2 from the germline V gene are MNHEY and SVGAGI. Trimming stripped 8 bases from V and 0 bases from J, with 11 bases between. The CDR3 DNA follows: TGTGCCAGCGACAGAAAGAGCTCCTATAATTCACCCCTCCACTTT. Its translation: CASDRKSSYNSPLHF.